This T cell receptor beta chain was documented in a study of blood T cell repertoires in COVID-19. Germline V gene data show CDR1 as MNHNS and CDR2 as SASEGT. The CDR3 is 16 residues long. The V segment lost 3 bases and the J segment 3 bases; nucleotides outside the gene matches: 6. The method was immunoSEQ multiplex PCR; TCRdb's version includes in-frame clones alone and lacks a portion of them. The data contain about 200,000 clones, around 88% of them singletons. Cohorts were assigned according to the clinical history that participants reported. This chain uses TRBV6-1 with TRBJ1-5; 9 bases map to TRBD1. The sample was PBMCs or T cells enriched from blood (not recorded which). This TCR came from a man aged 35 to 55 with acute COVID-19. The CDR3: CASSDQGQGHNQPQHF. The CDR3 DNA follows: TGTGCCAGCAGTGACCAGGGACAGGGCCACAATCAGCCCCAGCATTTT.